This record looks at one T cell receptor beta chain sequence and its context. Only in-frame clones appear in the TCRdb table, and some are missing; sequencing was by immunoSEQ multiplex PCR. The data hold approximately 150,000 clones, with just over 85% observed a single time. The data belong to a study of control samples from healthy donors and cancer patients. The CDR3 runs to 14 residues. Germline values: CDR1 MDHEN, CDR2 SYDVKM. Trimming cost V 0 bases and J 1 base, with 4 bases left between them. V is TRBV28 and J is TRBJ1-3, with D uncertain. This TCR was sampled from a man younger than 35 in good health. Input material: blood. CDR3 sequence: CASSLWGSGNTIYF. In nucleotides, the CDR3 is TGTGCCAGCAGTTTATGGGGTTCTGGAAACACCATATATTTT.